This TCR beta chain was recorded in a study of cytomegalovirus exposure and HLA in healthy donors. The CDR3 has 17 amino acids. The V gene's germline CDR1 is SGHNT and CDR2 YENEEA. V shed 5 bases and J 2 bases; nucleotides not matched to a gene: 5. A multiplex PCR was run with 60 Vbeta primers and 13 Jbeta primers. TCRdb keeps only in-frame clones here, not all; method: immunoSEQ multiplex PCR. The repertoire has roughly 190,000 clones, 81% of them found once; the top ten carry about 3.5%. This chain joins TRBV11-3 and TRBJ2-2; 13 nucleotides match TRBD2. Sequencing was done on a sample of PBMCs. This TCR was sampled from a man aged 35 to 55 in good health and CMV-seropositive. Written as DNA, the CDR3 is TGTGCCAGCAGCAAGGGACTAGCGGGAACCAACACCGGGGAGCTGTTTTTT. Translated: CASSKGLAGTNTGELFF.